The 5 T cell receptor beta chains listed next were all sequenced from one sample in a study of blood T cell repertoires in COVID-19. Method: immunoSEQ multiplex PCR; TCRdb's copy keeps in-frame clones and lacks some. There are 400,000 to 500,000 clones in the sample; roughly 84% occur only once, and 1.4% to 1.5% lies in the top ten. The source material was PBMCs or T cells enriched from blood (not recorded which). The source of these receptors is a woman aged 18 to 35 who had been exposed to COVID-19.

The chain uses TRBV28 and TRBJ2-1; 7 nucleotides align to TRBD2. CDR1 and CDR2 (germline): MDHEN, SYDVKM. Trimming took 4 bases from V and 11 from J; bases not matched to a gene: 14. This CDR3 is built from 15 residues. CDR3 amino acids: CASSSAGVAASQQFF. CDR3 DNA: TGTGCCAGCAGTTCTGCGGGAGTGGCAGCTTCTCAGCAGTTCTTC.

The chain has TRBV19 and TRBJ2-1, with 11 bases identical to TRBD2. Germline values: CDR1 LNHDA, CDR2 SQIVND (reference sequence). The CDR3 extends over 16 amino acids. V lost 4 bases and J lost 2; bases outside the gene matches: 4. As DNA, the CDR3 is TGTGCCAGTAGTACCTTAGCGGGAGGGCCCTACAATGAGCAGTTCTTC. It specifies CASSTLAGGPYNEQFF.

CDR3 sequence (DNA): TGTGCCAGCACCAACCGGGGAACTAATGAAAAACTGTTTTTT. Translating gives CASTNRGTNEKLFF. This chain connects TRBV7-9 to TRBJ1-4; D remains unclear. The CDR3 has 14 residues. The germline CDR1 and CDR2 sequences are SEHNR and FQNEAQ (reference sequence). Trimming cost V 7 bases and J 1 base, with 10 bases left between them.

The CDR3 is CASSQSRGLNEKLFF. The CDR3 DNA sequence: TGTGCCAGCAGCCAAAGCAGGGGTCTTAATGAAAAACTGTTTTTT. The chain has TRBV3-1 (or the pseudogene TRBV3-2) and TRBJ1-4; a weak D match, TRBD1 (6 bases). The germline V gene has CDR1 LGHDT and CDR2 YNNKEL (reference sequence). CDR3 size: 15 residues. V was shortened by 2 bases and J by 4 bases, with 11 bases between the two germline ends.

V usage is TRBV7-6 and J usage is TRBJ2-3; a weak D match, TRBD2 (6 bases). The length of the CDR3 is 16 residues. CDR1 and CDR2 from the germline V gene are SGHVS and FNYEAQ. V gave up 0 bases and J gave up 0 bases, with 10 bases separating them. The CDR3 bases are TGTGCCAGCAGCTTAGCGGGGGAGGTTAGCACAGATACGCAGTATTTT. Protein sequence: CASSLAGEVSTDTQYF.